This is a list of T cell receptor beta chains from one sample in a study of cytomegalovirus exposure and HLA in healthy donors. The protocol was immunoSEQ multiplex PCR, while the TCRdb copy is restricted to in-frame clones and leaves out a portion. The table includes 150,000 to 200,000 clones, about 71% detected once. The sequencing input was PBMCs. Receptors originate from a woman aged 40 to 50 in good health and CMV-seropositive. CDR3s include the opening cysteine and the closing phenylalanine or tryptophan. The D gene is left open where the match is weak. Size values are once, few and many counts, or a class for expanded clones, and some rows have none.

>TRBJ2-7|NA|TRBV5-1|NA
TGCGCCAGCAGCTTGACGAGGTTAGGGGGCGAGCAGTACTTC
CASSLTRLGGEQYF
>TRBJ1-5|NA|TRBV2|few
TGTGCCAGCAGCTTGGACAGCAATCAGCCCCAGAATTTT
CASSLDSNQPQNF
>TRBJ2-7|TRBD1|TRBV2|NA
TGTGCCAGCATCTTCAGGGGGCGCCAATTCGAGCAGTACTTC
CASIFRGRQFEQYF
>TRBJ1-2|TRBD1|TRBV6-5|NA
TGTGCCAGCAGTCCTAACAGGGGGCAAAATGGCTACACCTTC
CASSPNRGQNGYTF
>TRBJ2-5|NA|TRBV4-3|NA
TGCGCCAGCAGCCAAGATACAGACCAAGAGACCCAGTACTTC
CASSQDTDQETQYF
>TRBJ2-7|NA|TRBV28|NA
TGTGCCAGCAGGACTGTCGACAGGCCCTCCTACGAGCAGTACTTC
CASRTVDRPSYEQYF
>TRBJ2-3|NA|TRBV6-6|NA
TGTGCCAGCAGTTACGGCGGCAGCTACACAGATACGCAGTATTTT
CASSYGGSYTDTQYF
>TRBJ2-3|TRBD2|TRBV2|NA
TGTGCCAGCGGGATTAGCGGGGCTCGAGATACGCAGTATTTT
CASGISGARDTQYF
>TRBJ1-4|NA|TRBV4-1|NA
TGCGCCAGCAGCCAACAGGCAACTAATGAAAAACTGTTTTTT
CASSQQATNEKLFF
>TRBJ2-7|TRBD2|TRBV29-1|once
TGCAGCGTTGTACCTAGCGGGGGCTCCTACGAGCAGTACTTC
CSVVPSGGSYEQYF
>TRBJ2-5|TRBD1|TRBV28|NA
TGTGCCAGCAGCCCCCCCCGGCAGGGGGCACTATGGGAGACCCAGTACTTC
CASSPPRQGALWETQYF
>TRBJ2-3|TRBD2|TRBV27|NA
TGTGCCAGCACCGGGGGTAGCGGGAGTTTAGATACGCAGTATTTT
CASTGGSGSLDTQYF
>TRBJ2-5|NA|TRBV18|NA
TGTGCCAGCTCACCACGAGCGGAAGAGACCCAGTACTTC
CASSPRAEETQYF
>TRBJ1-1|TRBD1|TRBV19|NA
TGTGCCAGTAGTATAGGCTGGCAGGGGGCCGGGAACACTGAAGCTTTCTTT
CASSIGWQGAGNTEAFF
>TRBJ1-3|NA|TRBV9|NA
TGTGCCAGCAGCCGGGGGGACCCTGGAAACACCATATATTTT
CASSRGDPGNTIYF
>TRBJ2-1|NA|TRBV11-2|NA
TGTGCCAGCAGCTTCGGGGGGCTAAATGAGCAGTTCTTC
CASSFGGLNEQFF
>TRBJ2-2|NA|TRBV19|NA
TGTGCCAGTAGGCGGGCGGGCGGCTACACCGGGGAGCTGTTTTTT
CASRRAGGYTGELFF
>TRBJ2-7|TRBD2|TRBV28|NA
TGTGCCAGCAGCTCCATTCGACTAGCGGGAGCCTACGAGCAGTACTTC
CASSSIRLAGAYEQYF
>TRBJ1-5|TRBD1|TRBV4-2|NA
TGTGCCAGCAGCCAACTCTGGGACAGGGCTCAGCCCCAGCATTTT
CASSQLWDRAQPQHF
>TRBJ2-1|TRBD2|TRBV7-2|NA
TGTGCCAGCAGCTTAGTCGATAGCGGGGCCTACAATGAGCAGTTCTTC
CASSLVDSGAYNEQFF
>TRBJ2-7|TRBD2|TRBV7-2|NA
TGTGCCAGCAGCTTATGGGCCAATAGCGGGTCCTACGAGCAGTACTTC
CASSLWANSGSYEQYF
>TRBJ2-3|NA|TRBV18|NA
TGTGCCAGCTCACCTCCGGACAGCCACGCCGCGCAGTATTTT
CASSPPDSHAAQYF
>TRBJ2-2|TRBD1|TRBV5-4|NA
TGTGCCAGCAGGGGGGGGACAGGGCGTACCGGGGAGCTGTTTTTT
CASRGGTGRTGELFF
>TRBJ2-7|NA|TRBV15|NA
TGTGCCACCAGCAGAGGGGGGGAAGGGAGAACCTACGAGCAGTACTTC
CATSRGGEGRTYEQYF
>TRBJ1-3|NA|TRBV19|NA
TGTGCCAGTAGTTCAGGGGGAAACACCATATATTTT
CASSSGGNTIYF
>TRBJ1-3|NA|TRBV6-1|NA
TGTGCCACCCTGCTAGGGGTACCAGGAAACACCATATATTTT
CATLLGVPGNTIYF
>TRBJ2-6|NA|TRBV15|NA
TGTGCCACCAGCGGGGGGAAGGGGTCTGGGGCCAACGTCCTGACTTTC
CATSGGKGSGANVLTF
>TRBJ1-5|TRBD1|TRBV28|few
TGTGCCAGCAGTCCCCCGGACAGGGAAGATCAGCCCCAGCATTTT
CASSPPDREDQPQHF
>TRBJ1-4|NA|TRBV5-5|NA
TGTGCCAGCAGCTTGGGCCTCGGACAGCTGATAAATGAAAAACTGTTTTTT
CASSLGLGQLINEKLFF
>TRBJ2-7|TRBD1|TRBV7-9|NA
TGTGCCAGCAGAGCCACAGGGGGCCACGAGCAGTACTTC
CASRATGGHEQYF
>TRBJ1-2|NA|TRBV5-6|few
TGTGCCAGCAGCTTTCGGGAGTTAACCTATGGCTACACCTTC
CASSFRELTYGYTF
>TRBJ2-3|NA|TRBV9|NA
TGTGCCAGCAGCGTAGCTGAGGGCAGTACGCAGTATTTT
CASSVAEGSTQYF
>TRBJ1-2|NA|TRBV19|NA
TGTGCCAGTAGCCTCGACAGGACGGACTATGGCTACACCTTC
CASSLDRTDYGYTF
>TRBJ2-6|NA|TRBV25-1|NA
TGTGCCAGCAGTGACAGGCCCTCTGGGGCCAACGTCCTGACTTTC
CASSDRPSGANVLTF
>TRBJ1-1|TRBD1|TRBV27|NA
TGTGCCAGCTTTCATTACGGAACAGGGGCTGAAGCTTTCTTT
CASFHYGTGAEAFF
>TRBJ2-1|TRBD2|TRBV7-2|NA
TGTGCCAGCAGCTTATTAGCTAGCGGGGGGTCCTCCTACAATGAGCAGTTCTTC
CASSLLASGGSSYNEQFF
>TRBJ2-1|TRBD2|TRBV9|NA
TGTGCCAGCAGCGTAGCTCTCCTAGCGGGAGGGACCTACAATGAGCAGTTCTTC
CASSVALLAGGTYNEQFF
>TRBJ1-5|TRBD1|TRBV6-6|few
TGTGCCAGCAGTTACTACGGACAGGGTAATCAGCCCCAGCATTTT
CASSYYGQGNQPQHF
>TRBJ2-1|TRBD2|TRBV4-3|NA
TGCGCCAGCAGCCAAGATTCTAGCGGGGGGAAGCAGTTCTTC
CASSQDSSGGKQFF
>TRBJ1-3|TRBD1|TRBV5-4|once
TGTGCCAGCAGCTCTCGACAGGGTTCTGGAAACACCATATATTTT
CASSSRQGSGNTIYF
>TRBJ2-1|TRBD2|TRBV5-4|NA
TGTGCCAGCAGCTTCTCTAGCGGGAGCCATGAGCAGTTCTTC
CASSFSSGSHEQFF
>TRBJ2-5|TRBD1|TRBV7-9|once
TGTGCCAGCAGAGCGGACAGGGGTGAAGAGACCCAGTACTTC
CASRADRGEETQYF
>TRBJ1-5|NA|TRBV2|NA
TGTGCCAGCAGTGAGTGGGAGAATCAGCCCCAGCATTTT
CASSEWENQPQHF
>TRBJ2-5|NA|TRBV18|NA
TGTGCCAGCTCAAGAGGGGGGGAAGAGACCCAGTACTTC
CASSRGGEETQYF